The sequence of this T cell receptor beta chain was determined in a study of blood T cell repertoires in COVID-19. Whole-study context: Both acute and convalescent COVID-19 samples were obtained from the United States, Italy and Spain. T cells, B-cell-depleted T cells, or PBMCs supplied cDNA or gDNA.

Method: immunoSEQ multiplex PCR; TCRdb's copy keeps in-frame clones and lacks some. The sample contains some 50,000 clones, roughly 88% of which appear only once. Germline V gene lookup returns CDR1 MNHEY and CDR2 SVGAGI. The CDR3 sequence is 14 residues long. The ends were cut back, 2 bases at V and 4 bases at J, with 11 bases in the middle. The source material was peripheral blood. This TCR was recovered from a human donor in a cohort sampled during active COVID-19. The chain recombines TRBV6-5 with TRBJ1-2; D might be TRBD1 (5 bases). CDR3 DNA sequence: TGTGCCAGCAGTTACAGTCAGGGATCCTATGGCTACACCTTC. Amino acid sequence: CASSYSQGSYGYTF.